A selection of T cell receptor beta chains follows, all from one sample in a study of blood T cell repertoires in COVID-19. The table came from immunoSEQ multiplex PCR; TCRdb's copy has only in-frame clones and leaves some out. This table holds 140,000 or so clones, roughly four fifths found once. Sequenced sample: peripheral blood. These receptor sequences come from a human donor in a cohort sampled during active COVID-19. The CDR3 runs from the conserved cysteine through the conserved F or W. Fields, in order: clone size, V gene, D gene, J gene, CDR3 length, CDR3 protein, CDR3 DNA. A D gene is named only where the DNA matches it firmly. Size is omitted from some rows. Given values are once, few, many or a class for expanded clones.

size: -
V: TRBV6-5
D: TRBD2
J: TRBJ2-3
length: 13
CDR3: CASSLGLADTQYF
DNA: TGTGCCAGCAGTCTCGGACTAGCTGATACGCAGTATTTT

size: -
V: TRBV18
D: -
J: TRBJ1-5
length: 14
CDR3: CASSRAGSNQPQHF
DNA: TGTGCCAGCTCCAGGGCAGGGAGCAATCAGCCCCAGCATTTT

size: -
V: TRBV28
D: TRBD1
J: TRBJ1-2
length: 14
CDR3: CASRRQGIDYGYTF
DNA: TGTGCCAGCAGAAGACAGGGTATCGACTATGGCTACACCTTC

size: few
V: TRBV11-2
D: TRBD2
J: TRBJ2-7
length: 17
CDR3: CASSRTSGGAPSYEQYF
DNA: TGTGCCAGCAGCCGGACTAGCGGGGGGGCCCCGTCCTACGAGCAGTACTTC

size: -
V: TRBV6-5
D: TRBD1
J: TRBJ1-2
length: 14
CDR3: CASRPGQGFYGYTF
DNA: TGTGCCAGCAGGCCGGGACAGGGCTTTTACGGCTACACCTTC

size: few
V: TRBV7-8
D: TRBD1
J: TRBJ1-6
length: 18
CDR3: CASSTRTGGSAYNSPLHF
DNA: TGTGCCAGCAGCACCCGGACAGGGGGAAGTGCCTATAATTCACCCCTCCACTTT

size: -
V: TRBV29-1
D: -
J: TRBJ2-5
length: 11
CDR3: CSVVLGETQYF
DNA: TGCAGCGTTGTCCTAGGAGAGACCCAGTACTTC

size: -
V: TRBV2
D: TRBD1
J: TRBJ1-4
length: 14
CDR3: CASSAGGTGEKLFF
DNA: TGTGCCAGCAGCGCCGGCGGGACAGGTGAAAAACTGTTTTTT

size: -
V: TRBV3-1/TRBV3-2
D: -
J: TRBJ2-5
length: 16
CDR3: CASSQDIQTTQETQYF
DNA: TGTGCCAGCAGCCAAGATATACAGACTACACAAGAGACCCAGTACTTC

size: -
V: TRBV4-2
D: TRBD2
J: TRBJ2-1
length: 18
CDR3: CASSRRMVAGGPGNEQFF
DNA: TGTGCCAGCAGCCGCCGAATGGTTGCGGGGGGGCCCGGCAATGAGCAGTTCTTC

size: once
V: TRBV6-5
D: -
J: TRBJ2-2
length: 14
CDR3: CASRSGHHTGELFF
DNA: TGTGCCAGCAGATCGGGACACCACACCGGGGAGCTGTTTTTT

size: -
V: TRBV4-2
D: -
J: TRBJ1-1
length: 15
CDR3: CASSQDGGLNTEAFF
DNA: TGTGCCAGCAGCCAAGACGGGGGGTTGAACACTGAAGCTTTCTTT

size: -
V: TRBV7-9
D: -
J: TRBJ2-2
length: 15
CDR3: CASSDTGFAVGRLFF
DNA: TGTGCCAGCAGCGATACGGGATTCGCGGTGGGTAGGCTGTTTTTT

size: -
V: TRBV28
D: TRBD1
J: TRBJ1-2
length: 13
CDR3: CASSADRALGYTF
DNA: TGTGCCAGCAGTGCTGACAGGGCCTTAGGCTACACCTTC

size: -
V: TRBV10-3
D: -
J: TRBJ2-7
length: 11
CDR3: CAISEGTWTLF
DNA: TGTGCCATCAGTGAGGGAACGTGGACTCTTTTC

size: -
V: TRBV2
D: TRBD1
J: TRBJ2-2
length: 13
CDR3: CASSWTGAGELFF
DNA: TGTGCCAGCAGTTGGACAGGGGCCGGGGAGCTGTTTTTT

size: -
V: TRBV9
D: -
J: TRBJ2-6
length: 15
CDR3: CASSVGTVGANVLTF
DNA: TGTGCCAGCAGCGTAGGGACAGTTGGGGCCAACGTCCTGACTTTC

size: few
V: TRBV23-1
D: -
J: TRBJ2-7
length: 13
CDR3: CASSLNRAGEQYF
DNA: TGCGCCAGCAGTCTAAATCGAGCCGGGGAGCAGTACTTC

size: -
V: TRBV10-1
D: -
J: TRBJ1-1
length: 12
CDR3: CATLTLAGQAFF
DNA: TGCGCCACCTTGACCTTGGCAGGGCAAGCTTTCTTT

size: -
V: TRBV29-1
D: -
J: TRBJ1-1
length: 13
CDR3: CSALRVGNTEAFF
DNA: TGCAGCGCCCTCAGGGTCGGGAACACTGAAGCTTTCTTT

size: -
V: TRBV28
D: -
J: TRBJ2-1
length: 13
CDR3: CASQRGLTDEQFF
DNA: TGTGCCAGCCAAAGAGGCCTGACGGATGAGCAGTTCTTC

size: few
V: TRBV3-1/TRBV3-2
D: -
J: TRBJ1-6
length: 14
CDR3: CASSQVAGGSPLHF
DNA: TGTGCCAGCAGCCAAGTGGCAGGAGGTTCACCCCTCCACTTT

size: once
V: TRBV7-7
D: -
J: TRBJ2-2
length: 15
CDR3: CASSPRGFNTGELFF
DNA: TGTGCTAGCAGCCCCAGGGGTTTCAACACCGGGGAGCTGTTTTTT

size: -
V: TRBV29-1
D: -
J: TRBJ1-2
length: 15
CDR3: CSVDPSSGAQYGYTF
DNA: TGCAGCGTTGATCCTAGCTCAGGGGCGCAATATGGCTACACCTTC

size: once
V: TRBV18
D: TRBD2
J: TRBJ2-3
length: 16
CDR3: CASAVVAGVSTDTQYF
DNA: TGTGCCAGCGCTGTAGTAGCGGGGGTGAGCACAGATACGCAGTATTTT

size: -
V: TRBV19
D: -
J: TRBJ1-2
length: 15
CDR3: CASSIGPGLEPGYTF
DNA: TGTGCCAGTAGTATAGGACCGGGGTTAGAGCCTGGCTACACCTTC